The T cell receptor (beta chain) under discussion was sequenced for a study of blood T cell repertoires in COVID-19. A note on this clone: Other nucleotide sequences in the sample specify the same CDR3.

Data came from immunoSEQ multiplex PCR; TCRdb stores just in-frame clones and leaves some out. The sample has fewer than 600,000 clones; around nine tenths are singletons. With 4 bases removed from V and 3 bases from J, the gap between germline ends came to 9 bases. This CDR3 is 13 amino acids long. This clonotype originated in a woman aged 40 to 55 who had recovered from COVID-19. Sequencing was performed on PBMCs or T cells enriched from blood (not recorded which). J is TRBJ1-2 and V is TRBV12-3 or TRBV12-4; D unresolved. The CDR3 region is CASSSSGYYGYTF. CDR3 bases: TGTGCCAGCAGTTCGTCAGGATACTATGGCTACACCTTC.